These 13 T cell receptor beta chains came from one sample sequenced in a study of OX40 agonist ivuxolimab in advanced cancers. Produced via immunoSEQ multiplex PCR; TCRdb's table is partial and in-frame only. Among 70,000 to 80,000 clones listed, approximately 94% were seen once. Sequenced here: CD4+ or CD8+ T cells sorted from blood, sampled in a trial of the OX40 agonist ivuxolimab. The source is an adult with an advanced solid tumor such as melanoma, head and neck, liver or kidney cancer.

The rearrangement links TRBV4-1 to TRBJ2-7; 8 nucleotides align to TRBD2. This CDR3 has 16 amino acids. Germline trimming cut 0 bases from V and 3 bases from J; bases unmatched to any gene: 7. Germline V gene lookup returns CDR1 MGHRA and CDR2 YSYEKL. The CDR3 is CASSQDLASGYYEQYF. CDR3 coding DNA: TGCGCCAGCAGCCAAGATCTGGCTAGCGGGTACTACGAGCAGTACTTC.

In this sample, this clone turned up once. The V and J genes are TRBV6-5 and TRBJ1-5; 7 bases line up with TRBD1. Germline CDR1 MNHEY, CDR2 SVGAGI. The CDR3 has 13 residues. V gave up 5 bases and J gave up 6 bases; unmatched junction bases: 4. The CDR3 DNA reads as TGTGCCAGCAGTACAGGGGTGGCTCAGCCCCAGCATTTT. Translating gives CASSTGVAQPQHF.

The rearrangement links TRBV5-6 to TRBJ1-1; TRBD1 matches at 7 bases. CDR1 and CDR2 from the germline V gene are SGHDT and YYEEEE. The CDR3 is 16 residues long. J gave up 1 base and V 1 base, and 7 bases lay outside the gene matches. This CDR3 is CASSLKGAGPNTEAFF. The CDR3 DNA is TGTGCCAGCAGCTTGAAGGGGGCCGGGCCGAACACTGAAGCTTTCTTT.

The chain combines TRBV21-1 with TRBJ2-7; TRBD2 reflects the table's D call only, with no check against the DNA. TRBV21-1 is given as a pseudogene. This CDR3 is built from 20 residues. CDR3 bases: TGTGCCAGCAGCCAAGAAGACTATATAGTGGGAGGCTCCCCATCCTACGAGCAGTACTTC. It encodes CASSQEDYIVGGSPSYEQYF.

The gene calls are TRBV5-6 and TRBJ1-1; D is undetermined. V was cut by 3 bases and J by 5 bases, with 17 bases left in between. Germline V gene lookup returns CDR1 SGHDT and CDR2 YYEEEE. CDR3 length: 15 residues. CDR3 residues: CASSSWGGTGTEAFF. DNA of the CDR3: TGTGCCAGCAGCTCTTGGGGAGGCACGGGAACTGAAGCTTTCTTT. Full variable domain (rest looked up from reference TRBV5-6 and TRBJ1-1): DAGVTQSPTHLIKTRGQQVTLRCSPKSGHDTVSWYQQALGQGPQFIFQYYEEEERQRGNFPDRFSGHQFPNYSSELNVNALLLGDSALYLCASSSWGGTGTEAFFGQGTRLTVV.

V gene TRBV2 combines with J gene TRBJ1-2; 10 positions agree with TRBD1. The trim removed 4 bases at V and 4 bases at J, leaving 6 bases unmatched. The CDR3 length is 15 residues. Germline CDR1 and CDR2: SNHLY and FYNNEI. The CDR3 spells CASSGTGGLSYGYTF. Written as DNA, the CDR3 is TGTGCCAGCAGTGGGACAGGGGGTTTGAGCTATGGCTACACCTTC.

This clone occurred once. The chain couples TRBV30 to TRBJ1-5; 11 bases are shared with TRBD1. Germline assignment: CDR1 GTSNPN and CDR2 SVGIG (reference sequence). CDR3 length: 14 residues. The V gene end was trimmed by 8 bases and the J gene end by 6 bases; junction bases not matched to a gene: 9. The CDR3 nucleotides are TGTGCCCCCTTGGACAGGGGGCAATCTCAGCCCCAGCATTTT. Its protein is CAPLDRGQSQPQHF.

The CDR3 loop reads CASSLEGVGETQYF. The CDR3 DNA is TGTGCCAGCAGCTTAGAGGGGGTAGGGGAGACCCAGTACTTC. The chain has TRBV7-3 and TRBJ2-5; TRBD1 might be the D (6 bases). This CDR3 has 14 amino acids. The V and J ends lost 2 bases and 5 bases respectively, with 12 bases between them. CDR1 SGHTA and CDR2 FQGTGA come from the germline V gene.

V usage is TRBV28 and J usage is TRBJ2-7; TRBD1 agrees at 10 bases. This CDR3 contains 16 residues. The V segment lost 5 bases and the J segment 0 bases; nucleotides outside the gene matches: 7. The germline gives CDR1 MDHEN, CDR2 SYDVKM. CDR3 DNA: TGTGCCAGCAGTCTAGATAGGGACAGGGGCTCCTACGAGCAGTACTTC. Translating gives CASSLDRDRGSYEQYF.

The chain has TRBV6-5 and TRBJ2-1; weak D call: TRBD2 (6 bases). The CDR3 has 11 residues. CDR1 is MNHEY, CDR2 SVGAGI, per germline. V was trimmed by 8 bases and J by 7 bases, leaving 9 bases between them. The CDR3 region has the DNA TGTGCCAGCCGACTAGGGAATGAGCAGTTCTTC. Translating it yields CASRLGNEQFF.

This clone is a singleton in its sample. The V call is TRBV6-5, the J call TRBJ2-7; no clear D. The V gene's germline CDR1 is MNHEY and CDR2 SVGAGI. CDR3 length: 15 residues. V lost 0 bases, J lost 7 bases, and 16 bases lay in between. The CDR3 is CASSYSASAKWEQYF. In DNA, the CDR3 is TGTGCCAGCAGTTACTCGGCGTCCGCCAAATGGGAGCAGTACTTC.

This clone occurred once. This sequence joins TRBV5-1 and TRBJ2-7; D may be TRBD1 or TRBD2 (5 bases each). Germline lookup yields CDR1 SGHRS and CDR2 YFSETQ. The CDR3 extends over 17 amino acids. V lost 3 bases, J lost 3 bases, and 22 bases lay in between. CDR3: CASSSYPTGAVGYEQYF. CDR3 sequence (DNA): TGCGCCAGCAGCTCCTATCCCACCGGGGCGGTCGGCTACGAGCAGTACTTC.

This clone has a handful of counts. The rearrangement joins TRBV19 to TRBJ1-2; TRBD1 agrees at 10 bases. This CDR3 comprises 14 residues. Unmatched junction bases numbered 2, after V lost 5 bases and J lost 2 bases. Germline values: CDR1 LNHDA, CDR2 SQIVND (reference sequence). CDR3 nucleotides: TGTGCCAGTAGTCCGGGACAGGGGAACTATGGCTACACCTTC. Its protein product is CASSPGQGNYGYTF.